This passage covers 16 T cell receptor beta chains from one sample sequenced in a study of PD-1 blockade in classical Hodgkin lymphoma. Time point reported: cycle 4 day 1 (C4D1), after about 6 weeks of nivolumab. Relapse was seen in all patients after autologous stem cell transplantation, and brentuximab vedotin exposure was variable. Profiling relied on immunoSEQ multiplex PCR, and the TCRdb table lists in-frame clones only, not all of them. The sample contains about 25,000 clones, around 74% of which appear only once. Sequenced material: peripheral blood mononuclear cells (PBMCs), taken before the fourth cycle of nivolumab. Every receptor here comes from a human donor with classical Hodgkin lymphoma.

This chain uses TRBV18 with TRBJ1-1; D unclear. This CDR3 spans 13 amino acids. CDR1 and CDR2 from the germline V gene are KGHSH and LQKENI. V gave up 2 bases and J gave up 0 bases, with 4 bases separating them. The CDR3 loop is CASSPGVNTEAFF. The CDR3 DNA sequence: TGTGCCAGCTCACCAGGGGTGAACACTGAAGCTTTCTTT.

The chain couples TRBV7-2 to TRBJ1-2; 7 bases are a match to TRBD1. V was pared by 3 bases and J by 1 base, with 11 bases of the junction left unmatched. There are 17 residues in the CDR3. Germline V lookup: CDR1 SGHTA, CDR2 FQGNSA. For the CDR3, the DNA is TGTGCCAGCAGCTTCGGGGGACAGACGATTGATAACTATGGCTACACCTTC. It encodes CASSFGGQTIDNYGYTF.

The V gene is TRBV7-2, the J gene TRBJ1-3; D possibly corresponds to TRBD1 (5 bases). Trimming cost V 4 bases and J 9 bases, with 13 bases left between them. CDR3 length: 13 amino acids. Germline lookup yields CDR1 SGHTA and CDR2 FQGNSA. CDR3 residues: CASSSPPDTTIYF. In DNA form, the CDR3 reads TGTGCCAGCAGCTCCCCCCCGGACACCACCATATATTTT.

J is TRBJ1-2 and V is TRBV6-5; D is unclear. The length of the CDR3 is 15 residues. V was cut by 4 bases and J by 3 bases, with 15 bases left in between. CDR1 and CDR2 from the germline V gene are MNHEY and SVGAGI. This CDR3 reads CASSSPGRTDYGYTF. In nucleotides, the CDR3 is TGTGCCAGCAGTTCCCCCGGCCGTACTGACTATGGCTACACCTTC.

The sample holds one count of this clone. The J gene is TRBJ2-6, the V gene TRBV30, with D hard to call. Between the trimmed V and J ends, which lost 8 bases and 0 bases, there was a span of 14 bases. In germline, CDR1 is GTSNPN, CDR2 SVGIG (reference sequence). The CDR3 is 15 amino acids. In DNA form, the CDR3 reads TGTGCCCAAACGGGCTTCAGCTCTGGGGCCAACGTCCTGACTTTC. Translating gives CAQTGFSSGANVLTF.

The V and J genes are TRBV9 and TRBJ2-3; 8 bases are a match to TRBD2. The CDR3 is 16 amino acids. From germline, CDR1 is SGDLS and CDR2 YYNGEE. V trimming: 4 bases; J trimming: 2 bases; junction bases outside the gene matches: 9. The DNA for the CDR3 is TGTGCCAGCAGCCTCCGGGGTAGCGGGAACACAGATACGCAGTATTTT. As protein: CASSLRGSGNTDTQYF. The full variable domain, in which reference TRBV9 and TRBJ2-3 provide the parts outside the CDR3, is DSGVTQTPKHLITATGQRVTLRCSPRSGDLSVYWYQQSLDQGLQFLIQYYNGEERAKGNILERFSAQQFPDLHSELNLSSLELGDSALYFCASSLRGSGNTDTQYFGPGTRLTVL.

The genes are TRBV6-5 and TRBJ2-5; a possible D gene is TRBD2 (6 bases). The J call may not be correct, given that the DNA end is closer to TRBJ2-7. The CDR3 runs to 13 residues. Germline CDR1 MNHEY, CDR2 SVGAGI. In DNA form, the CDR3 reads TGTGCCAGCAGTCAGCTTGGGGGGTACGAGCAGTACTTC. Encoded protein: CASSQLGGYEQYF.

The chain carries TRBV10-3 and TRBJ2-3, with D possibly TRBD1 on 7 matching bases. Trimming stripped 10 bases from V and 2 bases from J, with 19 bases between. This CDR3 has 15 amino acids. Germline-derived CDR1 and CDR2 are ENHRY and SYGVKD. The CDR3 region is CATEGVRGDTDTQYF. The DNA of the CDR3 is TGTGCCACCGAGGGAGTCAGGGGGGACACAGATACGCAGTATTTT.

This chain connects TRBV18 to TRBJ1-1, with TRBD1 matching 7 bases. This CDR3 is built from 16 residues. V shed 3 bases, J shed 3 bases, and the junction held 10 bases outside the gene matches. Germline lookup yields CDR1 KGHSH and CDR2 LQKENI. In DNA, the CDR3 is TGTGCCAGCTCACCTCTGGAGGGGGCATCGGACACTGAAGCTTTCTTT. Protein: CASSPLEGASDTEAFF.

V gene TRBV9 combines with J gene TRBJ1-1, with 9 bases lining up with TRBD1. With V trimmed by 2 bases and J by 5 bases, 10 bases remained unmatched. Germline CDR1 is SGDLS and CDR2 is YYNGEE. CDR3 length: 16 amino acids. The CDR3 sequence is CASSVLPTGGRTEAFF. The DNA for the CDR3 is TGTGCCAGCAGCGTTCTCCCGACAGGGGGTAGGACTGAAGCTTTCTTT.

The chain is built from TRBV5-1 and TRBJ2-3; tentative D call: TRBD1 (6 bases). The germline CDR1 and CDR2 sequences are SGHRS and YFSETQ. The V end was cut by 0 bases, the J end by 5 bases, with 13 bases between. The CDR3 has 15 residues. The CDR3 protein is CASSLELGAKDTQYF. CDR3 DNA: TGCGCCAGCAGCTTGGAACTGGGGGCAAAAGATACGCAGTATTTT.

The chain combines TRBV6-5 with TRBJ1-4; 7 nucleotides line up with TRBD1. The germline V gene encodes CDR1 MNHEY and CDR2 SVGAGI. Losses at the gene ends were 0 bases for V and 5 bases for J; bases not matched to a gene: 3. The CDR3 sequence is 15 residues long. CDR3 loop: CASSYSGQQNEKLFF. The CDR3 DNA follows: TGTGCCAGCAGTTACTCGGGACAGCAAAATGAAAAACTGTTTTTT.

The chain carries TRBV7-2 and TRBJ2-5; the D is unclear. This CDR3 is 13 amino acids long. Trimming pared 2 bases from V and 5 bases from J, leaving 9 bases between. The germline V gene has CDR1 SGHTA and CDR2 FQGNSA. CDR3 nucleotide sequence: TGTGCCAGCAGCTTAAGGGTTCGGGAGACCCAGTACTTC. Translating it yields CASSLRVRETQYF.

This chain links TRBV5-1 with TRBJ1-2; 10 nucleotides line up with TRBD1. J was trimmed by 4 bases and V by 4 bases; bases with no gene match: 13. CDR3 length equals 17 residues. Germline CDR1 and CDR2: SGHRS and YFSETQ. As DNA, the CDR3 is TGCGCCAGCAGCCCCACCGGGACAGGGGCCACCATCTATGGCTACACCTTC. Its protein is CASSPTGTGATIYGYTF. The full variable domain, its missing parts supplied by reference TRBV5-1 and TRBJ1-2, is KAGVTQTPRYLIKTRGQQVTLSCSPISGHRSVSWYQQTPGQGLQFLFEYFSETQRNKGNFPGRFSGRQFSNSRSEMNVSTLELGDSALYLCASSPTGTGATIYGYTFGSGTRLTVV.

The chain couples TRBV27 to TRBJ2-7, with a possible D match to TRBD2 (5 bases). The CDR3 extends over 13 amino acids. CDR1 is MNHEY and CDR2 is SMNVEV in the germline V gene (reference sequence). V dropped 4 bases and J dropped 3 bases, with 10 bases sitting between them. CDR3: CASSYGENYEQYV. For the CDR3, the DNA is TGTGCCAGCAGTTACGGGGAAAACTACGAGCAGTACGTC.

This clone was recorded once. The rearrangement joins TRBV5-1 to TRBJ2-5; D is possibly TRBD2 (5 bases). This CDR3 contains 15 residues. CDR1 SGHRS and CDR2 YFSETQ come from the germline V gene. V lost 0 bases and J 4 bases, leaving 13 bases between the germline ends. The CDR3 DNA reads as TGCGCCAGCAGCTTGGCTGGGAGCGGTTTAGAGACCCAGTACTTC. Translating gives CASSLAGSGLETQYF.